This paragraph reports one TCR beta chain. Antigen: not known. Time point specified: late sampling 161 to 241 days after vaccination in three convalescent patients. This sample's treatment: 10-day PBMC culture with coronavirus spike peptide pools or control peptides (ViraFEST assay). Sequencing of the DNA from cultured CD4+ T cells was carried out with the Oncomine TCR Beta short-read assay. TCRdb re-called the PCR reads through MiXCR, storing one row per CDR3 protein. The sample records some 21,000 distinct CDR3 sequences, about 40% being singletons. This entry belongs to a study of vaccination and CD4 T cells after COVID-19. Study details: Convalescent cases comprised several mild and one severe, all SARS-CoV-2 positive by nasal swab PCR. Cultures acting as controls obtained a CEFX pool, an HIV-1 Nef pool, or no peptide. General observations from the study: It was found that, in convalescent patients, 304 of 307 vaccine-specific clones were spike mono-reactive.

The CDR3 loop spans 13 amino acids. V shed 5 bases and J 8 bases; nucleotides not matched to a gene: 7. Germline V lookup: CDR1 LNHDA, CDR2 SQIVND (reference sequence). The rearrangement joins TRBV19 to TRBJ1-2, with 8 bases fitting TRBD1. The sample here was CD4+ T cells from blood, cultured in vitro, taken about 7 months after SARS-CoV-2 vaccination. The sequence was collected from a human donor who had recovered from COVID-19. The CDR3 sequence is CASSPGQGEGYTF. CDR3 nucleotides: TGTGCCAGTAGTCCAGGACAGGGAGAGGGCTACACCTTC.